This passage covers 21 T cell receptor beta chains from one sample sequenced in a study of read filtering for tumor transcriptome and immune sequencing. Molecular barcoded adaptors covering alpha/delta and beta/gamma chains were used on approximately 400 ng RNA. TCRdb reanalysed the reads using MiXCR and keeps one entry per CDR3 protein. Here the sample spans fewer than 90,000 distinct CDR3 sequences, 10% to 15% being singletons. The sample comprised a population of CD138-negative cells sorted from bone marrow. All receptors come from a donor at least 40 years old with multiple myeloma.

This clonotype has a count of ten or more. The chain carries TRBV6-6 and TRBJ1-5; the match to TRBD1 covers 9 bases. Germline loops: CDR1 MNHNY, CDR2 SVGAGI (reference sequence). The CDR3 runs 17 residues. V was pared by 4 bases and J by 3 bases, with 10 bases of the junction left unmatched. For the CDR3, the DNA is TGTGCCAGCAGTTTACCGGGACAGGGTTGGGACAATCAGCCCCAGCATTTT. Protein sequence: CASSLPGQGWDNQPQHF.

The sample holds many counts of this clonotype. The V gene is TRBV14, the J gene TRBJ2-1, with 8 positions matching TRBD1. The junction had 14 bases not matched to a gene; V was cut back by 1 base and J by 0 bases. Germline V lookup: CDR1 SGHDN, CDR2 FVKESK. CDR3 length: 20 amino acids. Here the CDR3 DNA reads TGTGCCAGCAGCCAAGTCAGGGGCAGGGGGCAACTTAACTCCTACAATGAGCAGTTCTTC. Its translation: CASSQVRGRGQLNSYNEQFF.

There are many counts of this clonotype. V usage is TRBV19 and J usage is TRBJ2-2; 9 bases agree with TRBD1. Looked up from germline, CDR1 is LNHDA and CDR2 is SQIVND (reference sequence). The CDR3 runs 14 residues. The junction had 3 bases not matched to a gene; V was cut back by 5 bases and J by 5 bases. The CDR3: CASSAQGATGELFF. CDR3 bases: TGTGCCAGTAGTGCACAGGGGGCAACCGGGGAGCTGTTTTTT.

The genes are TRBV5-1 and TRBJ2-5, with D perhaps matching TRBD2 (5 bases). CDR1 is SGHRS and CDR2 is YFSETQ in the germline V gene. This CDR3 is 14 amino acids long. The V gene lost 4 bases and the J gene lost 5 bases, with 15 bases spanning the gap. The CDR3 is CASSQLRSGETQYF. CDR3 DNA: TGCGCCAGCAGCCAGCTACGCTCGGGGGAGACCCAGTACTTC.

This clonotype was counted many times. The CDR3 bases are TGCAGTGCCACCCCGCCCGGACCCGATTACAATGAGCAGTTCTTC. Its protein product is CSATPPGPDYNEQFF. This chain links TRBV20-1 with TRBJ2-1; the D is unclear. Between the trimmed V and J ends, which lost 6 bases and 4 bases, there was a span of 19 bases. The CDR3 has 15 residues. Looked up from germline, CDR1 is DFQATT and CDR2 is SNEGSKA (reference sequence).

This clonotype was observed many times. The rearrangement joins TRBV7-9 to TRBJ2-2; no firm D call. V was pared by 11 bases and J by 6 bases, with 19 bases between. The CDR3 sequence is 14 residues long. Germline-derived CDR1 and CDR2 are SEHNR and FQNEAQ (reference sequence). The CDR3 region is CAHDPVRVPGELFF. CDR3 in DNA: TGTGCCCATGACCCCGTCAGAGTTCCCGGGGAGCTGTTTTTT.

The V and J genes are TRBV5-1 and TRBJ1-1; tentatively, D is TRBD1 (5 bases). Germline values: CDR1 SGHRS, CDR2 YFSETQ. Between the trimmed V and J ends, which lost 4 bases and 1 base, there was a span of 14 bases. The CDR3 covers 15 residues. The CDR3 here is CASSGHQDGNTEAFF. DNA for the CDR3: TGCGCCAGCAGCGGACATCAAGACGGGAACACTGAAGCTTTCTTT.

Comments on this clonotype: Since a much larger clone is just one base distant, this may be a read error. The genes are TRBV7-2 and TRBJ2-3; perhaps TRBD1 as D (5 bases). The DNA end lines up better with TRBJ1-5; the J call may be wrong. Germline CDR1 SGHTA, CDR2 FQGNSA. CDR3 length: 20 residues. In DNA, the CDR3 is TGTGCCAGCAGTATAGGCGGACTAGCGGGGGAGATGGACGGCACAGATACGCAGCATTTT. Translated, it gives CASSIGGLAGEMDGTDTQHF.

This clonotype was found many times. CDR3 residues: CASSIRTENTGELFF. CDR3 DNA sequence: TGCGCCAGCAGCATACGGACAGAGAACACCGGGGAGCTGTTTTTT. The rearrangement uses TRBV5-1 and TRBJ2-2; a weak D match, TRBD1 (6 bases). The V and J ends lost 4 bases and 1 base respectively, with 11 bases between them. Germline-derived CDR1 and CDR2 are SGHRS and YFSETQ. The CDR3 runs to 15 residues.

The sample holds a few counts of this clonotype. This chain connects TRBV7-8 to TRBJ2-3; 7 bases fit TRBD2. CDR3 size: 16 residues. The germline V gene has CDR1 SGHVS and CDR2 FQNEAQ. The V gene end was trimmed by 8 bases and the J gene end by 9 bases; junction bases not matched to a gene: 20. CDR3: CASVPRGGASRRTQYF. CDR3 bases: TGTGCCAGCGTCCCCCGGGGAGGGGCTAGCCGGAGGACGCAGTATTTT.

The table lists this clonotype with a few counts. A clone one base away is much larger, so this may be a read error. No conserved phenylalanine or tryptophan is present at the end of the CDR3, so a read error is the likely explanation. The CDR3 DNA reads as TGTGCCACCAGCCCCGGGACTATGAGCACCGGGGAGCTGTTTCTT. Protein product: CATSPGTMSTGELFL. This chain joins TRBV24-1 and TRBJ2-2, with 7 bases fitting TRBD2. J gave up 4 bases and V 7 bases, and 8 bases lay outside the gene matches. Germline V gene data show CDR1 as KGHDR and CDR2 as SFDVKD. This CDR3 region has 15 residues.

This clonotype was seen a handful of times. This sequence may be a read error, since a much larger clone differs from it by one base. The conserved phenylalanine or tryptophan is not found at the CDR3 terminus, so this likely reflects a read error. The J gene is TRBJ2-1, the V gene TRBV11-3; 13 positions agree with TRBD2. The CDR3 is made up of 15 amino acids. CDR1 is SGHNT, CDR2 YENEEA, per germline. The V gene end was trimmed by 3 bases and the J gene end by 9 bases; junction bases not matched to a gene: 5. The CDR3 sequence is CASSFRLAGGSEQFL. CDR3 DNA sequence: TGTGCCAGCAGCTTTCGACTAGCGGGAGGAAGTGAGCAGTTCCTC.

This clonotype was counted ten times or more. The chain is built from TRBV20-1 and TRBJ2-2; a possible D gene is TRBD2 (6 bases). The CDR3 covers 14 residues. Germline V gene lookup returns CDR1 DFQATT and CDR2 SNEGSKA (reference sequence). Trimming pared 0 bases from V and 4 bases from J, leaving 9 bases between. The DNA for the CDR3 is TGCAGTGCTAGAGAGGGGGGAAGCACCGGGGAGCTGTTTTTT. Translated: CSAREGGSTGELFF.

The V gene is TRBV7-9, the J gene TRBJ1-4; 8 bases fit TRBD1. The CDR3 spans 16 residues. The J segment lost 4 bases and the V segment lost 5 bases, leaving 9 bases of the junction unmatched. The germline gives CDR1 SEHNR, CDR2 FQNEAQ (reference sequence). Here the CDR3 reads CASSRKDRGVNEKLFF. CDR3 nucleotides: TGTGCCAGCAGCCGTAAAGACAGGGGTGTTAATGAAAAACTGTTTTTT.

A note on this clonotype: With a much larger clone just one base away, this may be a read error. The J gene is TRBJ2-5, the V gene TRBV27, with D unresolved. The CDR3 has 14 amino acids. Germline lookup yields CDR1 MNHEY and CDR2 SMNVEV (reference sequence). The CDR3 protein is CASSPLGAQGTQYF. Here the CDR3 DNA reads TGTGCCAGCAGTCCCCTAGGAGCTCAAGGGACCCAGTACTTC.

The chain has TRBV5-1 and TRBJ2-1; 10 bases fit TRBD2. After removal of 4 bases from V and 0 bases from J, the junction contained 13 bases not matched to a gene. The CDR3 contains 19 residues. Germline V gene sequence: CDR1 SGHRS, CDR2 YFSETQ. CDR3 sequence reads: CASSPGLAGVPSSYNEQFF. CDR3 sequence (DNA): TGCGCCAGCAGCCCGGGGCTAGCGGGAGTCCCGAGCTCCTACAATGAGCAGTTCTTC.

This clonotype has only a few counts. Relative to the germline gene, one junction end is altered; a read error may explain this. The genes are TRBV29-1 and TRBJ2-6; 9 bases map to TRBD2. From germline, CDR1 is SQVTM and CDR2 ANQGSEA. The CDR3 runs 19 residues. CDR3 protein: CSVEDRGAGGQSGANVLIF. The CDR3 DNA reads TGCAGCGTTGAAGATCGGGGAGCGGGAGGCCAAAGCGGGGCCAACGTCCTGATTTTC.

The J gene is TRBJ2-1, the V gene TRBV4-1; tentatively, D is TRBD2 (6 bases). The CDR3 is 17 amino acids. V lost 0 bases and J lost 6, with 18 bases in between. Germline V lookup: CDR1 MGHRA, CDR2 YSYEKL. The CDR3 here is CASSQDAGRLVPNEQFF. The CDR3 DNA reads TGCGCCAGCAGCCAAGATGCGGGGCGACTAGTACCCAATGAGCAGTTCTTC.

This clonotype was seen many times. The chain carries TRBV5-1 and TRBJ2-3; D perhaps matches TRBD2 (6 bases). This CDR3 comprises 17 residues. V was trimmed by 2 bases and J by 0 bases, leaving 16 bases between them. Germline V CDR1 and CDR2: SGHRS, YFSETQ. The DNA of the CDR3 is TGCGCCAGCAGCTTATTCTCCTCAAGCGGGAGCACAGATACGCAGTATTTT. Translation gives CASSLFSSSGSTDTQYF.

This clonotype was seen ten or more times. The chain employs TRBV25-1 and TRBJ1-2; D gene unclear. This CDR3 is 13 amino acids long. V gave up 5 bases and J gave up 0 bases, with 7 bases separating them. From germline, CDR1 is MGHDK and CDR2 SYGVNS. The CDR3 protein is CASSPGTNYGYTF. The CDR3 bases are TGTGCCAGCAGTCCCGGAACTAACTATGGCTACACCTTC.

At least ten counts were recorded for this clonotype. The chain uses TRBV20-1 and TRBJ2-3; D gene ambiguous. V gave up 5 bases and J gave up 2 bases, with 8 bases separating them. This CDR3 contains 12 residues. Germline CDR1 DFQATT, CDR2 SNEGSKA (reference sequence). This CDR3 reads CSASRNTDTQYF. CDR3 nucleotide sequence: TGCAGTGCTTCTAGGAACACAGATACGCAGTATTTT.